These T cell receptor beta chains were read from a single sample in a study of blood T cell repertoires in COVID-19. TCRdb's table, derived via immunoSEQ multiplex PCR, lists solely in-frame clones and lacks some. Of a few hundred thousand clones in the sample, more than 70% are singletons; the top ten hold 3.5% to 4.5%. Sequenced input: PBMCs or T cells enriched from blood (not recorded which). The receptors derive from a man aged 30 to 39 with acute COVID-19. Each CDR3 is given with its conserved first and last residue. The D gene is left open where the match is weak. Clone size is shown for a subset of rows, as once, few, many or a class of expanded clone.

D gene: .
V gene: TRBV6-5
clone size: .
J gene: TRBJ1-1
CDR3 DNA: TGTGCCAGCAGTTATAACAGTGAGAACACTGAAGCTTTCTTT
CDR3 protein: CASSYNSENTEAFF

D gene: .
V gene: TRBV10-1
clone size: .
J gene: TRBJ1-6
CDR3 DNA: TGCGCCAGCAGTGATGGGGGGGGACCCCTCCACTTT
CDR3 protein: CASSDGGGPLHF

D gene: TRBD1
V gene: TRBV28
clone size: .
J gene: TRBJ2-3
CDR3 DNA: TGTGCCAGCAGCTCCCAGGGACAGGGGGCAATAGATACGCAGTATTTT
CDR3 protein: CASSSQGQGAIDTQYF

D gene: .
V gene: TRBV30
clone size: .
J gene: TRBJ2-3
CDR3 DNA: TGTGCCTGGAGTGTGGACGAGGGGGTAACAGATACGCAGTATTTT
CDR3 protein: CAWSVDEGVTDTQYF

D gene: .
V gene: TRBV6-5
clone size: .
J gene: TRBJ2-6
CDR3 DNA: TGTGCCAGCAGGCGGGCTGGGGCCAACGTCCTGACTTTC
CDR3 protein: CASRRAGANVLTF

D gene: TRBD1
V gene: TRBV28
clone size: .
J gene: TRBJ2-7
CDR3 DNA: TGTGCCAGCAGCCCGGAACTCGGACAGGGGATCTACGAGCAGTACTTC
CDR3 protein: CASSPELGQGIYEQYF

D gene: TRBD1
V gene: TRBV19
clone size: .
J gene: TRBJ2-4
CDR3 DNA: TGTGCCAGTGGACAGGGGAAGGTTCAGTACTTC
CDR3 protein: CASGQGKVQYF

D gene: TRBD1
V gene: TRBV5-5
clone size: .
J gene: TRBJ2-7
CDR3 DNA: TGTGCCAGCAGCCTGGACAGGGTGAAGAACGAGCAGTACTTC
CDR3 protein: CASSLDRVKNEQYF

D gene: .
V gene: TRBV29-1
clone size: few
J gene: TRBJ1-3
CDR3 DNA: TGCAGCGGCCTAGAATCTGGAAACACCATATATTTT
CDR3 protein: CSGLESGNTIYF

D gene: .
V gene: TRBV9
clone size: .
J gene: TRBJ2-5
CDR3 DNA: TGTGCCAGCAGCGCCAGAGGGACAAAAGAGACCCAGTACTTC
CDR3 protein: CASSARGTKETQYF

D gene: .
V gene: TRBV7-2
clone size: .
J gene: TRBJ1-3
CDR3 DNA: TGTGCCAGCAGCTTATGGCAGGTTGCTGGAAACACCATATATTTT
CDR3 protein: CASSLWQVAGNTIYF

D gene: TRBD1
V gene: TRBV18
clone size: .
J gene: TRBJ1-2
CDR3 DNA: TGTGCCAGCTCACCACAGGGGGCGGAGGGCTACACCTTC
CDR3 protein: CASSPQGAEGYTF

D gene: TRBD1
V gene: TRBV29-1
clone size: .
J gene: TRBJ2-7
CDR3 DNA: TGCAGCGTGGGTGGGCCGACAGGGTCTCCCGGGGAGCAGTACTTC
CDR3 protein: CSVGGPTGSPGEQYF

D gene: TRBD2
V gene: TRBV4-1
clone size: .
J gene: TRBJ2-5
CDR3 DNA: TGCGCCAGCAGGTCAGAACTAGCGGGGGGAGAGACCCAGTACTTC
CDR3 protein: CASRSELAGGETQYF

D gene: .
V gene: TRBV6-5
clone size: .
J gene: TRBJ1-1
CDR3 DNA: TGTGCCAGCAGCATCAGGGGCGGGGGCACTGAAGCTTTCTTT
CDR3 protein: CASSIRGGGTEAFF

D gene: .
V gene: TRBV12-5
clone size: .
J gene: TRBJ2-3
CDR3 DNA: TGTGCTAGTGGTTTGGGAGAAAAGACAAAGCCTCGCACAGATACGCAGTATTTT
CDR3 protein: CASGLGEKTKPRTDTQYF

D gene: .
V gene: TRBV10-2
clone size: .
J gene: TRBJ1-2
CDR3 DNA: TGCGCCAGCAGTGAGGACAAATCCTATGGCTACACCTTC
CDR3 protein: CASSEDKSYGYTF

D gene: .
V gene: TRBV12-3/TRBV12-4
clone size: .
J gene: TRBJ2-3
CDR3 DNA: TGTGCCAGCAGTTTGGCGGGGTCAGATACGCAGTATTTT
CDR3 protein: CASSLAGSDTQYF

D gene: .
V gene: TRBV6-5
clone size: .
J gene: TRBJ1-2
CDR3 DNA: TGTGCCAGCAGGGTTACCGACAACTACTATGGCTACACCTTC
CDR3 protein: CASRVTDNYYGYTF

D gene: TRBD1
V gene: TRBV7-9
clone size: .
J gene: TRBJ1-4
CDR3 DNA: TGTGCCAGCAGCTTTTCGACACAGGGGAATAAACTGTTTTTT
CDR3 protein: CASSFSTQGNKLFF

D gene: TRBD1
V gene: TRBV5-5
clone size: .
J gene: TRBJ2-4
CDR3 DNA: TGTGCCAGCAGCTCCACGAACCGGGACAGGGTGGTCAAAAACATTCAGTACTTC
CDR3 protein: CASSSTNRDRVVKNIQYF

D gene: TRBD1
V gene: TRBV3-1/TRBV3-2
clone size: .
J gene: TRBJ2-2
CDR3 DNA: TGTGCCAGCAGCCAACGGGACAGGGTCTGGACAGACACCGGGGAGCTGTTTTTT
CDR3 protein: CASSQRDRVWTDTGELFF

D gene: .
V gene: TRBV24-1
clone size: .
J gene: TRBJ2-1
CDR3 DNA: TGTGCCACCAGTGGCATCACAGGTAGGGCCCCGAATGAGCAGTTCTTC
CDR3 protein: CATSGITGRAPNEQFF

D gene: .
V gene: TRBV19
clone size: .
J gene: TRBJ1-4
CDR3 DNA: TGTGCCAGTAGTGTGCGGGGCGATGAAAAACTGTTTTTT
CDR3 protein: CASSVRGDEKLFF

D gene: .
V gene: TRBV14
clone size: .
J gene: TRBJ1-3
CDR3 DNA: TGTGCCAGCAGCCAACCATTGGGCAGCCTTGGAAACACCATATATTTT
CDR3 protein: CASSQPLGSLGNTIYF

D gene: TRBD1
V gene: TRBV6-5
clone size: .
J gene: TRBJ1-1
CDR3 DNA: TGTGCCAGCACCAGAACCGGGACAGGGGGCGGGGCTTTCTTT
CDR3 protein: CASTRTGTGGGAFF

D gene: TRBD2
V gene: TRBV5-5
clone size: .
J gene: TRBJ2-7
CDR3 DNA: TGTGCCAGCAGTAGAGCGGGGGGGCCCTACGAGCAGTACTTC
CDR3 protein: CASSRAGGPYEQYF

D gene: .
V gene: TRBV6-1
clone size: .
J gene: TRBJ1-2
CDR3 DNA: TGTGCCAGCAGTGAAGACGGTAGGGGCGGCTACACCTTC
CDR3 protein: CASSEDGRGGYTF

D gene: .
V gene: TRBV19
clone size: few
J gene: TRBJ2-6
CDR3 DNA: TGTGCCAGTAGTATCAGCGGTACTGGGGCCAACGTCCTGACTTTC
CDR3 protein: CASSISGTGANVLTF

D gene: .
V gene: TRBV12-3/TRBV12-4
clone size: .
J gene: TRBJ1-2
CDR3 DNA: TGTGCCAGCAGTTGGGACTTTTATGGCTACACCTTC
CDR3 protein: CASSWDFYGYTF

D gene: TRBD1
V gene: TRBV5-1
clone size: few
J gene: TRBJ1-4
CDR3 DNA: TGCGCCAGCAGCCCCTCCGGGACAGGGAACCCCCCTCTTGAAAAACTGTTTTTT
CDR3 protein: CASSPSGTGNPPLEKLFF

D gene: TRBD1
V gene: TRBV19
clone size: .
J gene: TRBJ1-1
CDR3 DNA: TGTGCCAGTAGTCGACAACCCGGGACAGGAAATGAAGCTTTCTTT
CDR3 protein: CASSRQPGTGNEAFF

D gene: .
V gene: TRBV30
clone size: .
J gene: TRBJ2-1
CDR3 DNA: TGTGCCTGGAGTGCGGATCCCAGGGTTCTTCCCTACAATGAGCAGTTCTTC
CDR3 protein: CAWSADPRVLPYNEQFF

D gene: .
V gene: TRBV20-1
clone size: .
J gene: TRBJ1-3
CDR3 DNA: TGCAGTGCTAGGGGCGGAAACACCATATATTTT
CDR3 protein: CSARGGNTIYF

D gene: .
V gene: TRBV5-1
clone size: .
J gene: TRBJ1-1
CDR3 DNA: TGCGCCAGCAGCTCTTACCAGACAGCGAACACTGAAGCTTTCTTT
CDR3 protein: CASSSYQTANTEAFF

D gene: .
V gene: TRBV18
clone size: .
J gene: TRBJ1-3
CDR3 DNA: TGTGCCAGCTCCTTGGACAGAGACTCTGGAAACACCATATATTTT
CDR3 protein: CASSLDRDSGNTIYF

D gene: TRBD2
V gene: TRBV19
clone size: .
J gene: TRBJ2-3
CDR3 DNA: TGTGCCAGTAGTATGGTAGCGGGGGCCAGCACAGATACGCAGTATTTT
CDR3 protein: CASSMVAGASTDTQYF

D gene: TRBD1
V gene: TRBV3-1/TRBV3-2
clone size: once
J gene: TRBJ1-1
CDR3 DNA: TGTGCCAGCAGCCACTCAGGGGGAGTGAATGAAGCTTTCTTT
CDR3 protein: CASSHSGGVNEAFF

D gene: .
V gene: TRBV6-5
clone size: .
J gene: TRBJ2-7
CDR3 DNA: TGTGCCAGCAGTTACACGACAGACCCCCTCTACGAGCAGTACTTC
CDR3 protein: CASSYTTDPLYEQYF

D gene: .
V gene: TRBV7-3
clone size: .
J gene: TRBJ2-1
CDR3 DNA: TGTGCCAGCAGCCAAACCCAGGGGAATTATGAGCAGTTCTTC
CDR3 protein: CASSQTQGNYEQFF

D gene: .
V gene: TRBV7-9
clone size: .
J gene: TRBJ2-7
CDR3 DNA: TGTGCCAGCAGCTTTGGGTTGGGGCTTCCCTACGAGCAGTACTTC
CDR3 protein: CASSFGLGLPYEQYF

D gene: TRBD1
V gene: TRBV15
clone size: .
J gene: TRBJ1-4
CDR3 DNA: TGTGCCACCAGCAGAGTTGGACAGGGTGGCGAAAAACTGTTTTTT
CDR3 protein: CATSRVGQGGEKLFF

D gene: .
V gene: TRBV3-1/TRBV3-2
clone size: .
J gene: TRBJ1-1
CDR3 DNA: TGTGCCAGCAGCCAAGAACCTAGAGGCACTGAAGCTTTCTTT
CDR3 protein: CASSQEPRGTEAFF

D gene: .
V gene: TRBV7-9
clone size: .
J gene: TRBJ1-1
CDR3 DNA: TGTGCCAGCAGTAGACCAGGGGATCGCGCTTTCTTT
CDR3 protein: CASSRPGDRAFF

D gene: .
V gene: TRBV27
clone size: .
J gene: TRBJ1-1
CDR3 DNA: TGTGCCAGCAGTTTATCGGGGAGCGTAGCTTTCTTT
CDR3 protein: CASSLSGSVAFF

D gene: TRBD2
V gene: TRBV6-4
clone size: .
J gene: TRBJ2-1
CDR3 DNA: TGTGCCAGCAGTGACTTCCTATCTAGCGGGGGTACCGGTCTCTCCTACAATGAGCAGTTCTTC
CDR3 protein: CASSDFLSSGGTGLSYNEQFF

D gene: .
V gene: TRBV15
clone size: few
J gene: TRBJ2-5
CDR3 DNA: TGTGCCACGAGAACGGGGGTAGAGACCCAGTACTTC
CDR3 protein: CATRTGVETQYF

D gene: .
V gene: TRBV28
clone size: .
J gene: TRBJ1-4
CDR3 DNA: TGTGCCAGCAGTCGGGGTTTCGATGAAAAACTGTTTTTT
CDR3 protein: CASSRGFDEKLFF

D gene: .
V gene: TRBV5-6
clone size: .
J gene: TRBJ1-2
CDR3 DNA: TGTGCCAGCAGCCGACGACAGGCTGATGGCTACACCTTC
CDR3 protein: CASSRRQADGYTF

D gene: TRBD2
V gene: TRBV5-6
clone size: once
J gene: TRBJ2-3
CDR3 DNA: TGTGCCAGCAGCGGTAGACTAGCGGGGGACTATACGCAGTATTTT
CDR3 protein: CASSGRLAGDYTQYF

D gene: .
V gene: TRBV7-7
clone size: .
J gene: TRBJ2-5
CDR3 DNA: TGTGCCAGCAGTCGCGCAGGGTGGGAGACCCAGTACTTC
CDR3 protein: CASSRAGWETQYF

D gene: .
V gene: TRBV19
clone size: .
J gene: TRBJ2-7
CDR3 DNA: TGTGCCAGTAGTATAGGTAGCGGCCACTCCTACGAGCAGTACTTC
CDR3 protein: CASSIGSGHSYEQYF

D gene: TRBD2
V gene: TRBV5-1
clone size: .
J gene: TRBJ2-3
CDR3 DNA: TGCGCCAGCAGTATAACCGGGACTAGCGGGACAGATACGCAGTATTTT
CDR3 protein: CASSITGTSGTDTQYF